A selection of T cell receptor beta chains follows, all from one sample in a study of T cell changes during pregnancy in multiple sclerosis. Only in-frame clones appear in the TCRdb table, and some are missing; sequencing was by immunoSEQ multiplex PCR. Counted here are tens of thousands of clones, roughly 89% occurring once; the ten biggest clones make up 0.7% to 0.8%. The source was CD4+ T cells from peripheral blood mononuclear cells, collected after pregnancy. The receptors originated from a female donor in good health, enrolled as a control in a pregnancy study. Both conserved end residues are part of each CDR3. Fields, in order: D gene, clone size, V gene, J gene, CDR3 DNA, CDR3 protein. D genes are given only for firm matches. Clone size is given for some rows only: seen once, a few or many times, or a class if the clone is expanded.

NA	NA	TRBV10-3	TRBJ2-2	TGTGCCACCGCGGACAGGAACACCGGGGAGCTGTTTTTT	CATADRNTGELFF
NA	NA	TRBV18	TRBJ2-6	TGTGCCAGCTCACCTACGACGACAGCCCCCTCTGGGGCCAACGTCCTGACTTTC	CASSPTTTAPSGANVLTF
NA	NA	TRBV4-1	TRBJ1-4	TGCGCCAGCAGCCAAGTCACGACGGACACTCAAAAACTGTTTTTT	CASSQVTTDTQKLFF
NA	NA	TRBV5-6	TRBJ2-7	TGTGCCAGCGCGGGGGCGGGGTTTAGCTCCTACGAGCAGTACTTC	CASAGAGFSSYEQYF
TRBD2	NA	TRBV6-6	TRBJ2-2	TGTGCCAGCAGTTATCTAGCGGGGGATACCGGGGAGCTGTTTTTT	CASSYLAGDTGELFF
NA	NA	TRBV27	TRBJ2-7	TGTGCCAGCAGGACAAGGGGCGACGAGCAGTACTTC	CASRTRGDEQYF
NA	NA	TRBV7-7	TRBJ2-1	TGTGCTAGCAGCTTATCTGCGGAGCGCTCCTACAATGAGCAGTTCTTC	CASSLSAERSYNEQFF
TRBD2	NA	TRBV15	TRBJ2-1	TGTGCCACCAGTAAGAACAGACTAGCGGGAGGGAATGAGCAGTTCTTC	CATSKNRLAGGNEQFF
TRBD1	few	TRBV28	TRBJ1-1	TGTGCCACTCGACAGGGGGTAAGTGAAGCTTTCTTT	CATRQGVSEAFF
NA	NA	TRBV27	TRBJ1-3	TGTGCCAGCAGCCCCCGTCGGGGAGAGCGAAACACCATATATTTT	CASSPRRGERNTIYF
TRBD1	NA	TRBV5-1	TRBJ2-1	TGCGCCAGCAGCTTGGCGGCTTTGGGACAGGGGGTTCACAATGAGCAGTTCTTC	CASSLAALGQGVHNEQFF
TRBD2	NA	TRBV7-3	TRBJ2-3	TGTGCCAGCAGCTCTAGCGGGAGTAGGGCAGATACGCAGTATTTT	CASSSSGSRADTQYF
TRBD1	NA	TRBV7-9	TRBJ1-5	TGTGCCAGCAGCTCCTCCGGGGGGACAGGGACGGGTCAGCCCCAGCATTTT	CASSSSGGTGTGQPQHF
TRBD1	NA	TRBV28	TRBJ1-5	TGTGCCAGCAGTAACAGGGGGCTACAGGAGGGCAATCAGCCCCAGCATTTT	CASSNRGLQEGNQPQHF
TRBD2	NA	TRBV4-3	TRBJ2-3	TGCGCCAGCAGCCAAGATCTACTAGCGGGGGGCCCCCTCACAGATACGCAGTATTTT	CASSQDLLAGGPLTDTQYF
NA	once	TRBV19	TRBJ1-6	TGTGCCAGTAGTATACGGCAGGGCTTAAAGGATAATTCACCCCTCCACTTT	CASSIRQGLKDNSPLHF
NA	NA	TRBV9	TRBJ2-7	TGTGCCAGCAGTATGACTCACCAATCCTCCGAGCAGTACTTC	CASSMTHQSSEQYF
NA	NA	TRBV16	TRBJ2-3	TGTGCCAGCAGCCATCTCCGGGACACGTCTAGCACAGATACGCAGTATTTT	CASSHLRDTSSTDTQYF
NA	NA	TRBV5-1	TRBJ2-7	TGCGCCAGCAGACCTGAGGGCCACGAGCAGTACTTC	CASRPEGHEQYF
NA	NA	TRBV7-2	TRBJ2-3	TGTGCCAGCAGCCAGTCCAGGGGTACAGATACGCAGTATTTT	CASSQSRGTDTQYF
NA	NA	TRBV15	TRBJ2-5	TGTGCCACCAGCAGAGACCTAAACAAACGGGACTTCCAAGAGACCCAGTACTTC	CATSRDLNKRDFQETQYF
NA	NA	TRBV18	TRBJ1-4	TGTGCCAGCTCACCAGGCGGGGAAAAACTGTTTTTT	CASSPGGEKLFF
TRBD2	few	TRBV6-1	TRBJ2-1	TGTGCCAGCAGTGATCGGACTAGCGGACCGATCCACAATGAGCAGTTCTTC	CASSDRTSGPIHNEQFF
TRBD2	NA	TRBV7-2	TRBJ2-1	TGTGCCAGCAGCTTAGACGGAGCGGGGGACTTCTACAATGAGCAGTTCTTC	CASSLDGAGDFYNEQFF
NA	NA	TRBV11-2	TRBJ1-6	TGTGCCAGCAGCTCGACACCCAGGAATAATTCACCCCTCCACTTT	CASSSTPRNNSPLHF
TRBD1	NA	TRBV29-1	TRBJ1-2	TGCAGCGTTCGGGACAGTCCCTATGGCTACACCTTC	CSVRDSPYGYTF
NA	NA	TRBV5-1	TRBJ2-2	TGCGCCAGCAGCTTGACAACCGGGGAGCTGTTTTTT	CASSLTTGELFF
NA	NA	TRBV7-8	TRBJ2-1	TGTGCCAGCAGCCCCACCGGTGACAATGAGCAGTTCTTC	CASSPTGDNEQFF
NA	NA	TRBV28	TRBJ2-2	TGTGCCAGCAGTTTTATGTGGGAGGCCCCCACCGGGGAGCTGTTTTTT	CASSFMWEAPTGELFF
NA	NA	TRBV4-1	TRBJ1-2	TGCGCCAGCAGCCGAGACCGTCGGGGCTACACCTTC	CASSRDRRGYTF
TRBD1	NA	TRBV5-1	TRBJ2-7	TGCGCCAGCAGCTTGGAGACAGGGGTCCCCTACGAGCAGTACTTC	CASSLETGVPYEQYF
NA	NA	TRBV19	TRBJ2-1	TGTGCCAGTAGCCAAAGAGGACTGAACTCCTACAATGAGCAGTTCTTC	CASSQRGLNSYNEQFF
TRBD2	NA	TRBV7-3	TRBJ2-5	TGTGCCAGCAGCCAAACTAGCGGGGCTTTAAGGGAGACCCAGTACTTC	CASSQTSGALRETQYF
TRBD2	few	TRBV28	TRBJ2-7	TGTGCCAGCAGGACGGGAGGGAGGGCTGAGCAGTACTTC	CASRTGGRAEQYF
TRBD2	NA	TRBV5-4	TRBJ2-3	TGTGCCAGCAGCTTGCCTCGGGGGGGGCGTAGCACAGATACGCAGTATTTT	CASSLPRGGRSTDTQYF
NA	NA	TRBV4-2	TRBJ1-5	TGTGCCAGCAGCCAAGCAGGGGCCCAAAATCAGCCCCAGCATTTT	CASSQAGAQNQPQHF
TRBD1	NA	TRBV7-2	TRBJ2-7	TGTGCCAGCAGGAGGGACAGCTCCTACGAGCAGTACTTC	CASRRDSSYEQYF
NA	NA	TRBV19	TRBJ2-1	TGTGCCAGTAGTATTAGAAGCCGCGCTTACCCTGAGCAGTTCTTC	CASSIRSRAYPEQFF
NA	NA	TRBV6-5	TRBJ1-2	TGTGCCAGCAGTTACCTCGGGGATGGCTACACCTTC	CASSYLGDGYTF
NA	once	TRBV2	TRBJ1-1	TGTGCCAGCAGTGAAGACCAGGCCTTGAACACTGAAGCTTTCTTT	CASSEDQALNTEAFF
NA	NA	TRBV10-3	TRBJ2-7	TGTGCCATCAGCCAGGGGACCTACGAGCAGTACTTC	CAISQGTYEQYF
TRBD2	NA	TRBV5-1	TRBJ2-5	TGCGCCAGCAGCTTGACTAGCGGGGGAAAGGAGACCCAGTACTTC	CASSLTSGGKETQYF
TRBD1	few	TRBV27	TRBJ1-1	TGTGCCAGCAGTTTAGCGCGACAGGGTAAAGCTTTCTTT	CASSLARQGKAFF
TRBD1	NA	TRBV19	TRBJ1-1	TGTGCCAGTAGTCAATCCGGGACAGGGGTCTCTTTCTTT	CASSQSGTGVSFF
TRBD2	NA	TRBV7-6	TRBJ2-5	TGTGCCAGCAGCCTTAGCGGGAGCTCCCAAGAGACCCAGTACTTC	CASSLSGSSQETQYF
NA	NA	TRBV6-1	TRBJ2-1	TGTGCCAGTCCGCTAGGAAATGAGCAGTTCTTC	CASPLGNEQFF
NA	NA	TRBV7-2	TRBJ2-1	TGTGCCAGCAGCTATTTACAGGGCAATGAGCAGTTCTTC	CASSYLQGNEQFF
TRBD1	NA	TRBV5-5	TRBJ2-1	TGTGCCAGCGTCCGGACAGGGGGCGTAAGTGGTAGCTACAATGAGCAGTTCTTC	CASVRTGGVSGSYNEQFF
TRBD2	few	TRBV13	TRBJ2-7	TGTGCCAGCAGCTGGGGGACTAGCGGATCCTACGAGCAGTACTTC	CASSWGTSGSYEQYF
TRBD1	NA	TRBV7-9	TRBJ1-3	TGTGCCAGCAGCTTAAATACAGGGGGCGCGTCTGGAAACACCATATATTTT	CASSLNTGGASGNTIYF
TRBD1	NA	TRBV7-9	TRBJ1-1	TGTGCCAGCAGCTTAGTATTCCGGGGACAGGGTCTCGCTGAAGCTTTCTTT	CASSLVFRGQGLAEAFF